This T cell receptor (beta chain) is drawn from a study of CD8+CD57+ T cells in acquired aplastic anemia. Before being chosen for sequencing, patients had shown CD8+CD57+ cell expansion by flow cytometry. TCR beta VDJ and CDR3 profiles were obtained from a genomic DNA template. A single record per CDR3 protein comes from TCRdb applying MiXCR to the reads. The table includes under 200,000 distinct CDR3 sequences, around 48% detected once. The V gene lost 8 bases and the J gene lost 4 bases, with 6 bases spanning the gap. The length of the CDR3 is 10 residues. Germline-derived CDR1 and CDR2 are MNHEY and SMNVEV (reference sequence). Ten or more counts support this clonotype.

The clonotype was recovered from a human donor with aplastic anemia. This rearrangement joins TRBV27 to TRBJ2-7; unclear D gene. Sequences were obtained from sorted CD4+, CD8+, or CD8+CD57+ T cells (not recorded which) from PBMCs. The CDR3 loop reads CASGRYEQYF. The DNA for the CDR3 is TGTGCCAGCGGACGGTACGAGCAGTACTTC.